This paragraph reports one T cell receptor (beta chain). What antigen it recognizes has not been identified. No clone much larger than this one lies a single base away; base qualities are absent. The sample holds other DNA sequences that translate to the same CDR3. CD8 naive samples were obtained by positive selection for CCR7 among CD45RO-negative cells, yielding a CD45RA+CCR7+ population from which TemRA cells were excluded. Donors were healthy HIV-negative adults with no recently reported acute infections or vaccinations. Every donor was a Caucasian adult living in Nashville, Tennessee, USA. After blood collection by leukapheresis, PBMCs were isolated using Ficoll-Histopaque density gradient centrifugation and then cryopreserved in the vapor phase of liquid nitrogen. Purity and quantity of every magnetically sorted T cell population were checked by analytical flow cytometry. Each sorted fraction had its genomic DNA isolated and then quantified by UV absorbance on a Nanodrop 2000c.

TCR CDR3 regions were amplified from genomic DNA by multiplex PCR using the deep immunoSEQ assay. For each cell subset, the extracted genomic DNA was distributed evenly across all wells of several immunoSEQ 96-well plates, and each plate served as one replicate. For sorted subsets, each replicate PCR was loaded with 200 ng genomic DNA, equivalent to 30,000 or so T cell genomes. Purified libraries were quantified with a Qubit 3.0 fluorometer, sized on a Bioanalyzer 2100, and re-quantified with the KAPA Library Quantification kit. Every immunoSEQ 96-well plate was sequenced on a dedicated single-read 150-cycle Illumina NextSeq 550 flow cell. On the authors' methods: Because the immunoSEQ output held only junctional sequences and lacked quality scores, the filtering could not match the filtering applied to full-length reads. To assign V/J genes and CDR3, sequences were annotated using PyIR, a Python wrapper for IgBLAST v1.9, with IMGT germline references. Reads were filtered out if the reads had weak V/J assignments (E-value above 1e-6), no CDR3, stop codons, out-of-frame junctions, or ambiguous translated residues. V3J clonotypes were defined as sequences sharing the same inferred V gene, J gene, and CDR3 amino acid sequence. Percentage overlap between repertoires was calculated by dividing the number of shared unique clonotypes by the size of the smaller repertoire. Repertoire richness was assessed with RTK rarefaction, the Chao1 estimator, and Recon v2.1 estimates of unobserved clonotypes. OLGA was used to compute generation probabilities for all TCRbeta clonotypes that the gDNA method yielded from a few donors. TCRdb obtained this table from immuneACCESS and retained in-frame rearrangements with V and J assigned. These tables miss some clones; where compared with another copy, unresolved V genes account for less than half of the shortfall, and the remainder is unexplained. D and trimming come from the DNA, and the V and J calls and clone size come from that table. The sample table shows around 640,000 clones, and about 95% are seen once. The ten largest clones add up to 0.11% of the sample.

This sample stems from a study of shared clonotypes between healthy human individuals (dated by TCRdb to 2018 to 2020). Background on the whole study: Two women and a few men aged 18 to 49 years were included in the cohort. To increase sequencing depth and limit assay-specific biases, TCR repertoire library preparation and sequencing were carried out by different laboratories using diverse techniques. For each donor, three plates each were used for CD4 naive and CD4 memory, two plates were used for CD8 naive, and one plate was used for CD8 memory. Per donor, leukapheresis produced somewhere between about 0.9 and 10 billion PBMCs. The study deeply sequenced blood TCR repertoires of about 5 healthy adults to estimate repertoire size and the extent of clonotype sharing between individuals.

The CDR3 holds 15 amino acids from the cysteine to the phenylalanine. The kept DNA is CDR3 alone, 45 bases in frame from the first base. From V the trimming removes 0 bases and from J it removes 1 base, while the gene matches leave 1 base of the junction unaccounted for. Looking up the germline V gene (reference sequence) yields CDR1 PRHDT and CDR2 FYEKMQ. Results the study describes overall, beyond this receptor: Sampling was restricted to blood, and TCR repertoires in tissues likely differ from the TCR repertoires found in blood. Based on pairwise subsampling, the degree of clonotype sharing among donors was expected to be affected by sequencing depth. The small number of donors limited the genetic and exposure-history diversity represented. Compared with non-shared clonotypes, the clonotypes found in all four sorted-subset donors had higher generation probabilities. When a few donors were compared, the shared fraction of clonotypes was 5% to 6.5% for naive CD4, roughly 3.4% for naive CD8, 2% to 2.5% for memory CD4, and around 0.37% for memory CD8. Naive subsets generally had larger estimated clonotype richness than memory subsets. Even with the large sequencing depth, rarefaction of the sorted-subset datasets indicated that sequencing was incomplete.

The TCR was taken from a woman aged 25 to 39 in good health. Here the chain combines TRBV13 and TRBJ2-7; TRBD2 matches 9 bases in the middle. The sample was naive CD8+ T cells sorted from blood. The sample's cell subset or site label, in plain terms: CD45RA+CCR7+. In nucleotides, the sequence is TGTGCCAGCAGCTTAGGGACTAGCGGTTCCTACGAGCAGTACTTC. Its protein is CASSLGTSGSYEQYF.